Detailed here is one T cell receptor (beta chain). Its antigen is not identified. A far larger clone is off by one base, so a read error is likely. The same CDR3 also results from other DNA sequences found in this sample. Unsorted PBMC replicate PCRs drew on roughly 300 ng DNA, representing approximately 31,000 T cell genomes. Ten immunoSEQ deep assay plates were used by the authors to sequence unsorted PBMC DNA. Sequencing used immunoSEQ multiplex PCR; TCRdb keeps in-frame clones, though not all of them. The sample lists fewer than 600,000 clones, roughly 80% occurring once. Germline V gene sequence: CDR1 MGHRA, CDR2 YSYEKL. The CDR3 contains 15 residues. Genomic DNA for unsorted samples, which was extracted with the QIAamp DNA Blood Mini kit, came from 81 million or so PBMCs. The data were taken from a study of shared clonotypes between healthy human individuals. Overall study findings and caveats: The sole specimen, blood, was sampled, and tissue repertoires likely differ.

The sequencing input was PBMCs. The chain employs TRBV4-1 and TRBJ1-2; D gene uncertain. This receptor was taken from a woman between 40 and 50 years old in good health. Some clones in this sample may be carry-over from other donors' samples. CDR3 residues: CASSQVQRPDYGYTF. CDR3 coding DNA: TGCGCCAGCAGCCAAGTACAACGGCCGGACTATGGCTACACCTTT.